This T cell receptor beta chain was recorded in a study of cytomegalovirus exposure and HLA in healthy donors. Study-wide background: Early on, a data release was issued that held roughly 80 million unique TCRs from HLA-typed donors. Study observations and caveats: Exclusion as indistinguishable affected some V segments, including TRBV6-2 and TRBV6-3. TCR beta chains associated with HLA were, in a later analysis, more clonally expanded than equally common others.

This clone was found a few times. The antigen is not known. PCR used 60 Vbeta primers and 13 Jbeta primers. Data came from immunoSEQ multiplex PCR; TCRdb stores just in-frame clones and leaves some out. The table shows 75,000 to 100,000 clones, with 7.6% occurring only once. CDR3 length equals 17 residues. CDR1 and CDR2 from the germline V gene are SGHVS and FNYEAQ. Trimming removed 0 bases from V and 0 bases from J, with 9 bases in between. The receptor's source is a man in his fifties or sixties in good health and CMV-seronegative. The chain joins TRBV7-6 to TRBJ2-6; maybe TRBD2 (5 bases). Sequencing was carried out using PBMCs. CDR3 DNA: TGTGCCAGCAGCTTAGCGGCCAGCGGCTCTGGGGCCAACGTCCTGACTTTC. Amino acids: CASSLAASGSGANVLTF.